What follows are 7 T cell receptor beta chains derived from one specimen sequenced in a study of neoadjuvant nivolumab and ipilimumab in lung cancer. Clones were read by immunoSEQ multiplex PCR, and TCRdb kept only the in-frame ones, dropping some. The sample holds about 27,000 clones; approximately 80% are singletons and the top ten take around a sixth. The starting material was tumor tissue, obtained after neoadjuvant nivolumab, alone or with ipilimumab, at or shortly before surgery. The receptors originated from an adult with non-small cell lung cancer.

This clone turned up a few times. The chain carries TRBV30 and TRBJ1-3; D is undetermined. The CDR3 totals 16 residues. Trimming removed 0 bases at V and 0 bases at J, with 12 bases between. Looked up from germline, CDR1 is GTSNPN and CDR2 is SVGIG (reference sequence). CDR3 sequence reads: CAWSVLGFSSGNTIYF. The CDR3 nucleotides are TGTGCCTGGAGTGTATTGGGTTTTAGCTCTGGAAACACCATATATTTT.

The chain uses TRBV5-8 and TRBJ1-2, with 8 bases aligning to TRBD1. This CDR3 contains 16 residues. Germline V CDR1 and CDR2: SGHTS, YDEGEE. V lost 0 bases to trimming and J lost 5 bases; unmatched junction nucleotides: 9. CDR3: CASSLEQGVPDYGYTF. The CDR3 nucleotides are TGTGCCAGCAGCTTGGAACAGGGGGTCCCGGATTATGGCTACACCTTC.

V and J are TRBV4-1 and TRBJ1-6; D not certain. The germline gives CDR1 MGHRA, CDR2 YSYEKL. This CDR3 region has 14 residues. V lost 2 bases to trimming and J lost 10 bases, with 12 bases between them. CDR3 sequence reads: CASSQHIPGSPLHF. CDR3 nucleotide sequence: TGCGCCAGCAGCCAACATATCCCGGGGTCACCCCTCCACTTT.

The chain carries TRBV6-5 and TRBJ2-2; D uncertain. The V end was cut by 0 bases, the J end by 2 bases, with 1 base between. Germline loops: CDR1 MNHEY, CDR2 SVGAGI. CDR3 length: 13 residues. CDR3 sequence (DNA): TGTGCCAGCAGTTACTCTAACACCGGGGAGCTGTTTTTT. It translates to CASSYSNTGELFF.

This rearrangement joins TRBV2 to TRBJ1-1; no definite D call. V lost 7 bases to trimming and J lost 3 bases, with 9 bases between them. Germline V gene data show CDR1 as SNHLY and CDR2 as FYNNEI. The CDR3 runs to 12 residues. CDR3 protein: CASNGEDTEAFF. For the CDR3, the DNA is TGTGCCAGCAACGGGGAAGACACTGAAGCTTTCTTT.

V gene TRBV7-2 combines with J gene TRBJ1-2, with D maybe TRBD1 (5 bases). Deletions cut 5 bases from V and 6 bases from J, with 13 bases between. The CDR3 consists of 13 residues. CDR1 is SGHTA and CDR2 is FQGNSA in the germline V gene. In DNA, the CDR3 is TGTGCCAGCAGCCAGGGACTTGTAGATGGCTACACCTTC. This codes for CASSQGLVDGYTF.

In this sample, this clone turned up a few times. The chain links TRBV6-5 to TRBJ2-6; TRBD1 is a possible D gene (5 bases). Germline V gene lookup returns CDR1 MNHEY and CDR2 SVGAGI. This CDR3 is 15 amino acids long. V was clipped by 4 bases and J by 0 bases, with 7 bases between them. CDR3 bases: TGTGCCAGCAGTTCAGGGTTCTCTGGGGCCAACGTCCTGACTTTC. Translation: CASSSGFSGANVLTF.